The clone carrying this T cell receptor (beta chain) was detected ten times or more. TCRdb used MiXCR to reprocess the RT-PCR reads, holding one entry per CDR3 protein. Here the sample spans fewer than 800,000 distinct CDR3 sequences, 14% being singletons. V lost 7 bases, J lost 9 bases, and 8 bases stayed unmatched. This CDR3 spans 13 amino acids. From germline, CDR1 is DFQATT and CDR2 SNEGSKA (reference sequence). The TCR originated in a female donor in good health, serving as a healthy control. The sequencing sample was made of memory CD4+ T cells from blood. V and J are TRBV20-1 and TRBJ2-1, with 11 bases that match TRBD2. The CDR3 sequence is CSVNRGLAVEQFF. The DNA of the CDR3 is TGCAGTGTAAACCGGGGACTAGCGGTTGAGCAGTTCTTC.